A single sample gave rise to the 21 T cell receptor beta chains below, sequenced in a study of T-cell memory formation after mild COVID-19. TCRdb itself ran the 5' RACE reads through MiXCR, one entry per CDR3 protein. The sample yields 300,000 to 400,000 distinct CDR3 sequences, under 15% seen once. What was sequenced was PBMCs or a T cell subset sorted from them (not recorded which). All receptors come from a man younger than 35 who had mild COVID-19 (a few samples of this study predate the infection). Cell type and time point are not known.

The chain recombines TRBV12-3 or TRBV12-4 with TRBJ1-3; no reliable D call. The CDR3 runs 16 residues. The V end was cut by 1 base, the J end by 2 bases, with 12 bases between. The CDR3 region is CASSLDGTPAGNTIYF. CDR3 nucleotides: TGTGCCAGCAGTTTAGATGGCACGCCGGCTGGAAACACCATATATTTT.

The table lists this clonotype with a few counts. J is TRBJ2-7 and V is TRBV6-6; the D gene is possibly TRBD2 (5 bases). Germline loops: CDR1 MNHNY, CDR2 SVGAGI (reference sequence). The CDR3 consists of 14 residues. Trimming left V 2 bases short and J 4 bases short, with 12 bases between. The CDR3 sequence: CASSYDPEGYEQYF. CDR3 sequence (DNA): TGTGCCAGCAGTTACGACCCCGAGGGTTACGAGCAGTACTTC.

This clonotype was detected only a few times. The V gene is TRBV20-1, the J gene TRBJ1-2; D is uncertain. The CDR3 has 11 residues. V shed 0 bases and J shed 6 bases, with 5 bases lying between them. CDR1 is DFQATT and CDR2 is SNEGSKA in the germline V gene (reference sequence). The CDR3 DNA is TGCAGTGCTAGAGAGGGTGATGGCTACACCTTC. Translating gives CSAREGDGYTF.

This clonotype appeared many times. The rearrangement uses TRBV20-1 and TRBJ1-2; TRBD1 agrees at 8 bases. Losses at the gene ends were 5 bases for V and 6 bases for J; bases not matched to a gene: 5. In germline, CDR1 is DFQATT, CDR2 SNEGSKA (reference sequence). The CDR3 is 12 residues long. CDR3 nucleotides: TGCAGTGCTCCGGACAGGGCTCATGGCTACACCTTC. Translation: CSAPDRAHGYTF.

This clonotype was observed many times. The rearrangement uses TRBV6-5 and TRBJ2-2, with D hard to call. The CDR3 runs to 12 residues. Germline values: CDR1 MNHEY, CDR2 SVGAGI. The V and J ends lost 5 bases and 5 bases respectively, with 6 bases between them. The CDR3 protein is CASSPFTGELFF. The CDR3 nucleotides are TGTGCCAGCAGTCCCTTTACCGGGGAGCTGTTTTTT.

This clonotype was detected only a few times. J is TRBJ2-1 and V is TRBV5-5, with 7 bases identical to TRBD1. Germline V CDR1 and CDR2: SGHKS, YYEKEE (reference sequence). The CDR3 sequence is 15 residues long. V dropped 0 bases and J dropped 3; count of bases not matched to a gene: 3. The CDR3 is CASSLVQGFYNEQFF. DNA for the CDR3: TGTGCCAGCAGCTTGGTACAGGGGTTCTACAATGAGCAGTTCTTC.

This clonotype has only a few counts. This rearrangement joins TRBV7-2 to TRBJ1-5; D may be TRBD1 (6 bases). The V and J ends lost 1 base and 4 bases respectively, with 11 bases between them. This CDR3 has 15 amino acids. The germline CDR1 and CDR2 sequences are SGHTA and FQGNSA. The CDR3 protein is CASSLVQGGNQPQHF. As DNA, the CDR3 is TGTGCCAGCAGCTTAGTACAGGGTGGTAATCAGCCCCAGCATTTT.

This clonotype was found a few times. V usage is TRBV20-1 and J usage is TRBJ2-5; no clear D. The germline V gene has CDR1 DFQATT and CDR2 SNEGSKA (reference sequence). V dropped 5 bases and J dropped 5 bases, with 12 bases sitting between them. The CDR3 has 12 amino acids. The CDR3 bases are TGCAGTGCTCCTCAATTATCGGAGACCCAGTACTTC. Translated, it gives CSAPQLSETQYF.

This clonotype was detected a few times. The rearrangement joins TRBV6-5 to TRBJ2-7, with 11 bases identical to TRBD1. Trimming at V came to 9 bases and at J to 6 bases, leaving 7 bases not matched to a gene. CDR1 is MNHEY, CDR2 SVGAGI, per germline. This CDR3 is 13 amino acids long. The CDR3 coding sequence is TGTGCCAGGGTGGAAGGGACAGGGGGCGAGCAGTACGTC. Its protein is CARVEGTGGEQYV.

This clonotype has only a few counts. The chain is built from TRBV28 and TRBJ1-5, with D maybe TRBD1 (5 bases). The CDR3 runs 14 residues. Germline values: CDR1 MDHEN, CDR2 SYDVKM. Deletions cut 3 bases from V and 2 bases from J, with 8 bases between. CDR3 nucleotides: TGTGCCAGCAGTTTGGGACTCCGCAATCAGCCCCAGCATTTT. Amino acid sequence: CASSLGLRNQPQHF.

This clonotype has a handful of counts. The genes are TRBV14 and TRBJ1-5; D is ambiguous. Germline loops: CDR1 SGHDN, CDR2 FVKESK. V dropped 1 base and J dropped 7 bases, with 8 bases sitting between them. This CDR3 comprises 13 residues. The CDR3 nucleotides read TGTGCCAGCAGCCAAGGATTAGGGCAGCCCCAGCATTTT. It translates to CASSQGLGQPQHF.

The V gene is TRBV6-6, the J gene TRBJ1-2; 8 bases line up with TRBD1. J was trimmed by 7 bases and V by 5 bases; bases with no gene match: 6. Germline loops: CDR1 MNHNY, CDR2 SVGAGI (reference sequence). The length of the CDR3 is 13 residues. The CDR3 region is CASSTTGESGYTF. The DNA of the CDR3 is TGTGCCAGCAGTACGACAGGGGAATCTGGCTACACCTTC.

This clonotype was recorded a few times. V gene TRBV7-9 combines with J gene TRBJ1-1; 7 bases are a match to TRBD1. The CDR3 length is 17 residues. The junction had 9 bases not matched to a gene; V was cut back by 1 base and J by 1 base. CDR1 and CDR2 from the germline V gene are SEHNR and FQNEAQ (reference sequence). This CDR3 is CASSLVGGGPGNTEAFF. The CDR3 DNA reads as TGTGCCAGCAGCTTAGTAGGAGGGGGCCCAGGGAACACTGAAGCTTTCTTT.

This clonotype showed up just a few times. The genes are TRBV6-1 and TRBJ1-1; possible D gene TRBD1, 6 bases. CDR1 and CDR2 from the germline V gene are MNHNS and SASEGT. The V end lost 0 bases, the J end lost 5 bases, and 13 bases lay between the germline ends. This CDR3 is 15 amino acids long. Written as DNA, the CDR3 is TGTGCCAGCAGTGAAGCTGGTGGGGGCGGGACTGAAGCTTTCTTT. Protein: CASSEAGGGGTEAFF.

In the case of this clonotype: One end of the junction does not line up with germline, which may come from a read error. The CDR3 region has the DNA TGTGCCAGCGTGAGCAGAGATACGCAGTATTTT. This translates into CASVSRDTQYF. This rearrangement joins TRBV6-5 to TRBJ2-3; D is unclear. The germline CDR1 and CDR2 sequences are MNHEY and SVGAGI. This CDR3 contains 11 residues.

The chain combines TRBV9 with TRBJ2-1, with TRBD1 matching over 10 bases. The CDR3 runs 16 residues. V shed 4 bases, J shed 8 bases, and the junction held 12 bases outside the gene matches. Germline V CDR1 and CDR2: SGDLS, YYNGEE. This CDR3 reads CASSPRQGTGDHEQFF. The CDR3 bases are TGTGCCAGCAGCCCGAGACAAGGGACAGGGGATCATGAGCAGTTCTTC.

V gene TRBV2 combines with J gene TRBJ1-2, with D unresolved. The V and J ends lost 8 bases and 8 bases respectively, with 15 bases between them. The CDR3 length is 12 residues. The germline CDR1 and CDR2 sequences are SNHLY and FYNNEI. As DNA, the CDR3 is TGTGCCAGCGAGGGCGGCCCAACCGGCTACACCTTC. Encoded protein: CASEGGPTGYTF.

This clonotype came up a few times. The V and J genes are TRBV5-6 and TRBJ1-1; D is unresolved. Germline V CDR1 and CDR2: SGHDT, YYEEEE. Trimming removed 7 bases at V and 4 bases at J, with 17 bases between. The length of the CDR3 is 14 residues. The CDR3 nucleotides read TGTGCCAGCCTTGAGGGTCCAAGTTCCACTGAAGCTTTCTTT. It is translated as CASLEGPSSTEAFF.

This sequence joins TRBV27 and TRBJ2-7, with D possibly TRBD1 on 7 matching bases. Trimming cost V 6 bases and J 0 bases, with 12 bases left between them. Per germline, CDR1 MNHEY and CDR2 SMNVEV (reference sequence). The CDR3 length is 14 residues. CDR3 loop: CASSRGTASYEQYF. In nucleotides, the CDR3 is TGTGCCAGCAGCCGCGGGACAGCCTCCTACGAGCAGTACTTC.

The gene calls are TRBV12-3 or TRBV12-4 and TRBJ2-3; 11 bases map to TRBD2. The ends lost 2 bases at V and 6 bases at J; junction bases unmatched: 7. The CDR3 has 16 residues. The CDR3 reads CASSLRLAGGGDTQYF. The DNA of the CDR3 is TGTGCCAGCAGTTTAAGGCTAGCGGGGGGTGGGGATACGCAGTATTTT.

This clonotype showed up many times. This rearrangement joins TRBV12-3 or TRBV12-4 to TRBJ2-1; D perhaps matches TRBD1 (6 bases). Trimming shortened V by 8 bases and J by 4 bases, and 12 bases separated the two germline ends. CDR3 size: 13 residues. CDR3 sequence: CASQGQPYNEQFF. Here the CDR3 DNA reads TGTGCCAGCCAGGGGCAGCCGTACAATGAGCAGTTCTTC.